Listed below are T cell receptor beta chains from one sample, sequenced in a study of blood T cells in healthy people across ages. TCRdb called the 5' RACE reads again in MiXCR, with one record for every CDR3 protein. Counted here are about 770,000 distinct CDR3 sequences, around 43% occurring once; the ten biggest clones make up about 19%. The sequencing sample was made of blood. These receptors all stem from a man aged 55 to 70 in good health. Both conserved end residues are part of each CDR3. D genes are given only for firm matches. Clone sizes are given selectively: once, few, many, or a class where the clone is expanded.

TRBJ2-7,TRBV7-9,NA,NA,CASSSTGIPREQYF,TGTGCCAGCAGCTCCACAGGGATCCCACGAGAGCAGTACTTC
TRBJ2-1,TRBV14,NA,NA,CASSRDDNSYNEQFF,TGTGCCAGCAGCCGGGACGACAACTCCTACAATGAGCAGTTCTTC
TRBJ1-2,TRBV6-2/TRBV6-3,NA,TRBD1,CASSLPGQGVGYTF,TGTGCCAGCAGTTTACCGGGACAGGGTGTGGGCTACACCTTC
TRBJ2-1,TRBV4-1,NA,NA,CASSQTTGETQFF,TGCGCCAGCAGCCAAACTACAGGAGAGACCCAGTTCTTC
TRBJ2-7,TRBV3-1,NA,NA,CASSQEGTDFEQYF,TGTGCCAGCAGCCAAGAGGGGACGGATTTCGAGCAGTACTTC
TRBJ1-2,TRBV7-9,NA,NA,CASSSQGYTGGYTF,TGTGCCAGCAGCTCCCAAGGATACACGGGGGGCTACACCTTC
TRBJ2-5,TRBV6-1,NA,TRBD2,CASSEQRGAGETQYF,TGTGCCAGCAGTGAACAGCGGGGGGCTGGGGAGACCCAGTACTTC
TRBJ2-6,TRBV29-1,many,NA,CSVLEGWSGANVLTF,TGCAGCGTTCTGGAGGGGTGGTCTGGGGCCAACGTCCTGACTTTC
TRBJ2-7,TRBV7-9,NA,TRBD2,CASSEPGGALEQYF,TGTGCCAGCAGCGAACCCGGGGGGGCTCTCGAGCAGTACTTC
TRBJ2-4,TRBV12-3/TRBV12-4,NA,NA,CASSPRRTLAKNIQYF,TGTGCCAGCAGTCCCCGACGGACACTAGCCAAAAACATTCAGTACTTC
TRBJ1-5,TRBV20-1,NA,TRBD1,CSAAGQGAENQPQHF,TGCAGTGCTGCGGGACAGGGGGCCGAAAATCAGCCCCAGCATTTT
TRBJ1-2,TRBV29-1,few,NA,CSVDTGYGYTF,TGCAGCGTTGATACGGGGTATGGCTACACCTTC
TRBJ2-7,TRBV20-1,many,TRBD2,CSARDPGGLNYEQYF,TGCAGTGCTAGAGACCCCGGGGGGTTGAACTACGAGCAGTACTTC
TRBJ1-6,TRBV7-9,NA,NA,CASSFNTGQVNSPLHF,TGTGCCAGCAGCTTCAATACCGGACAAGTAAATTCACCCCTCCACTTT
TRBJ2-7,TRBV27,NA,TRBD1,CASSLRDRGDEQYF,TGTGCCAGCAGTTTACGGGACAGGGGCGACGAGCAGTACTTC
TRBJ2-7,TRBV7-2,NA,NA,CASSYGHKSYEQYF,TGTGCCAGCAGCTACGGACACAAGTCCTACGAGCAGTACTTC
TRBJ1-5,TRBV6-2/TRBV6-3,NA,NA,CASSFPQGSILSNQPQHF,TGTGCCAGCAGTTTCCCTCAGGGTAGTATATTGAGCAATCAGCCCCAGCATTTT
TRBJ1-5,TRBV9,NA,NA,CASSVDLNQPQHF,TGTGCCAGCAGCGTGGACCTTAATCAGCCCCAGCATTTT
TRBJ2-7,TRBV20-1,NA,TRBD2,CSASRAGGPYEQYF,TGCAGTGCTAGTCGGGCGGGGGGGCCCTACGAGCAGTACTTC
TRBJ2-5,TRBV4-3,NA,NA,CASSQDGRPGETQYF,TGCGCCAGCAGCCAAGATGGGCGACCGGGGGAGACCCAGTACTTC
TRBJ1-2,TRBV12-3/TRBV12-4,NA,NA,CASSAVGGSGYTF,TGTGCCAGCAGTGCGGTAGGCGGCTCTGGCTACACCTTC
TRBJ1-1,TRBV10-3,few,TRBD1,CAISEDRGAEAFF,TGTGCCATCAGTGAGGACAGGGGCGCTGAAGCTTTCTTT
TRBJ2-1,TRBV2,NA,NA,CAGRPQGTDYNEQFF,TGTGCCGGCAGGCCGCAGGGGACGGACTACAATGAGCAGTTCTTC
TRBJ1-6,TRBV12-3/TRBV12-4,NA,NA,CASTKLGSYSPLHF,TGTGCCAGCACCAAGCTGGGGAGTTATTCACCCCTCCACTTT
TRBJ2-1,TRBV27,NA,NA,CASSPLQKTYNEQFF,TGTGCCAGCAGCCCCCTGCAGAAAACCTACAATGAGCAGTTCTTC
TRBJ2-1,TRBV9,NA,NA,CASSVGVWGEQFF,TGTGCCAGCAGCGTCGGGGTGTGGGGTGAGCAGTTCTTC
TRBJ2-6,TRBV6-2/TRBV6-3,many,NA,CATWKGANGANVLTF,TGTGCCACCTGGAAAGGGGCGAATGGGGCCAACGTCCTGACTTTC